This entry concerns a single T cell receptor (beta chain). This table comes from immunoSEQ multiplex PCR, and its TCRdb copy is limited to in-frame clones, with some not included. The sample lists nearly 350,000 clones, about 89% occurring once. This record comes from a study of blood T cell repertoires in COVID-19. Overall study context: In each case, the material was cDNA or gDNA derived from T cells, B-cell-depleted T cells, or PBMCs.

This CDR3 is built from 15 residues. The germline gives CDR1 MRHNA, CDR2 SNTAGT. V was clipped by 8 bases and J by 0 bases; unmatched bases: 4. The chain recombines TRBV6-4 with TRBJ2-1; 10 bases map to TRBD2. What was sequenced was peripheral blood. This TCR derives from a woman in her forties or fifties with COVID-19, enrolled during active disease. CDR3 loop: CASSPSGSSYNEQFF. The CDR3 DNA follows: TGTGCCAGCTCTCCTAGCGGGAGCTCCTACAATGAGCAGTTCTTC.